The rows below give T cell receptor beta chains drawn from one sample of a study of identical twins. TCRdb used MiXCR to reprocess the 5' RACE reads, holding one entry per CDR3 protein. Among hundreds of thousands of distinct CDR3 sequences, 21% were seen once, and the ten largest hold more than 4%. These data are also associated with another study on T cells expressing NK-cell markers.

Material: PBMCs. Receptor source: a woman under 30 in good health. The CDR3 runs from the conserved cysteine through the conserved F or W. D genes are given only for firm matches. Part of the rows lack a size; the others show once, few, many or a class for expanded clones.

V	size	D	J	CDR3	DNA
TRBV20-1	many	TRBD2	TRBJ2-1	CSARLGLAGHLTGQFF	TGCAGTGCTAGGCTTGGACTAGCGGGGCATCTAACGGGGCAGTTCTTC
TRBV3-1	few	.	TRBJ1-6	CASSQDWVSGSPLHF	TGTGCCAGCAGCCAAGATTGGGTCTCAGGATCACCCCTCCACTTT
TRBV10-3	.	.	TRBJ2-7	CAISEFGGREQYF	TGTGCCATCAGTGAATTCGGGGGCCGGGAGCAGTACTTC
TRBV5-1	.	.	TRBJ2-7	CASNQGIIAGSYEQYF	TGCGCCAGCAATCAAGGGATAATAGCAGGCTCCTACGAGCAGTACTTC
TRBV20-1	.	TRBD1	TRBJ2-7	CSAWDSSSSYEQYF	TGCAGTGCTTGGGACAGTTCAAGCTCCTACGAGCAGTACTTC
TRBV25-1	.	TRBD2	TRBJ2-5	CASTPGGLQETQYF	TGTGCCAGCACCCCGGGGGGGCTCCAAGAGACCCAGTACTTC
TRBV10-2	.	.	TRBJ2-7	CASRTDGYEQYF	TGCGCCAGCAGAACGGACGGCTACGAGCAGTACTTC
TRBV7-9	.	.	TRBJ2-1	CASSLGGGLEYNEQFF	TGTGCCAGCAGCTTAGGAGGCGGACTCGAGTACAATGAGCAGTTCTTC
TRBV20-1	few	.	TRBJ2-1	CSATTPPLYEQFF	TGCAGTGCGACGACTCCGCCTCTTTATGAGCAGTTCTTC
TRBV5-1	.	.	TRBJ2-1	CASSLLGELINEQFF	TGCGCCAGCAGCTTGTTGGGGGAGTTGATCAATGAGCAGTTCTTC
TRBV10-3	.	.	TRBJ2-2	CAISDLGVDTGELFF	TGTGCCATCAGTGACTTAGGGGTGGACACCGGGGAGCTGTTTTTT
TRBV5-1	.	TRBD2	TRBJ2-1	CASSLSSGGGEQFF	TGCGCCAGCAGCTTGTCTAGCGGGGGGGGTGAGCAGTTCTTC
TRBV6-1	.	.	TRBJ1-4	CASSRRDGREKLFF	TGTGCCAGCAGTCGCCGGGACGGCCGTGAAAAACTGTTTTTT
TRBV20-1	few	.	TRBJ1-2	CSAISSGSYGYTF	TGCAGTGCTATTAGCTCAGGTTCCTATGGCTACACCTTC
TRBV4-1	.	.	TRBJ1-1	CASSQLRDTEAFF	TGCGCCAGCAGCCAGCTGAGGGACACTGAAGCTTTCTTT
TRBV12-3/TRBV12-4	.	.	TRBJ2-7	CASRVGSYEQYF	TGTGCCAGCAGGGTAGGGTCCTACGAGCAGTACTTC
TRBV20-1	few	.	TRBJ1-5	CSARVRQTNQPQHF	TGCAGTGCTAGGGTGCGGCAGACTAATCAGCCCCAGCATTTT
TRBV5-1	many	TRBD1	TRBJ2-5	CASSYWTGNIETQYF	TGCGCCAGCAGCTACTGGACAGGGAACATCGAGACCCAGTACTTC
TRBV4-3	.	.	TRBJ2-5	CASSQNSGQETQYF	TGCGCCAGCAGCCAAAACTCGGGTCAAGAGACCCAGTACTTC
TRBV7-2	many	.	TRBJ2-7	CASSVSSYEQYF	TGTGCCAGCAGCGTGAGCTCCTACGAGCAGTACTTC
TRBV4-2	many	.	TRBJ2-6	CASSQGSSGANVLTF	TGTGCCAGCAGCCAAGGGAGCTCTGGGGCCAACGTCCTGACTTTC
TRBV6-1	few	.	TRBJ2-7	CASSKMTAGEQYF	TGTGCCAGCAGCAAAATGACAGCCGGCGAGCAGTACTTC
TRBV20-1	.	TRBD2	TRBJ2-3	CSIIGSGSGDTQYF	TGCAGTATCATTGGTAGCGGGAGTGGGGATACGCAGTATTTT
TRBV12-3/TRBV12-4	many	.	TRBJ2-2	CASRRQGGTGELFF	TGTGCCAGCAGGCGACAGGGAGGGACCGGGGAGCTGTTTTTT
TRBV5-1	many	.	TRBJ2-2	CASSLGLANTGELFF	TGTGCCAGCAGTTTAGGTCTCGCGAACACCGGGGAGCTGTTTTTT
TRBV29-1	many	.	TRBJ2-1	CSVAGPRGEQFF	TGCAGCGTTGCTGGCCCCAGGGGTGAGCAGTTCTTC
TRBV4-2	few	TRBD2	TRBJ2-7	CASSQPGLAGTPGEQYF	TGTGCCAGCAGCCAACCGGGACTAGCGGGGACCCCCGGCGAGCAGTACTTC
TRBV3-1	many	.	TRBJ2-1	CASSQSGGRSNEQFF	TGTGCCAGCAGCCAATCGGGGGGCCGGAGCAATGAGCAGTTCTTC
TRBV7-2	few	.	TRBJ1-1	CASSSTTGSEAFF	TGTGCCAGCAGCTCAACGACAGGTTCTGAAGCTTTCTTT
TRBV20-1	.	.	TRBJ2-7	CSARRLMGGDSYEQYF	TGCAGTGCTAGACGTCTTATGGGGGGAGACTCCTACGAGCAGTACTTC
TRBV12-3/TRBV12-4	.	.	TRBJ2-3	CASTYGGTDTQYF	TGTGCCAGCACCTACGGAGGCACAGATACGCAGTATTTT
TRBV12-3/TRBV12-4	.	TRBD1	TRBJ1-1	CASSGQGDEAFF	TGTGCCAGCAGTGGACAGGGGGACGAAGCTTTCTTT
TRBV20-1	.	TRBD1	TRBJ2-5	CSARLYRGSQETQYF	TGCAGTGCTAGACTCTACAGGGGCTCCCAAGAGACCCAGTACTTC
TRBV20-1	.	.	TRBJ1-2	CSASPGRANYGYTF	TGCAGTGCTAGCCCGGGCAGAGCTAACTATGGCTACACCTTC
TRBV7-9	.	.	TRBJ2-7	CASSFSTEGSYEQYF	TGTGCCAGCAGCTTTTCAACCGAAGGCTCCTACGAGCAGTACTTC
TRBV20-1	.	.	TRBJ1-2	CSAQKPYGYTF	TGCAGTGCTCAAAAACCGTATGGCTACACCTTC
TRBV10-3	few	TRBD2	TRBJ2-3	CASTTSGATDTQYF	TGTGCCTCCACAACTAGCGGGGCCACAGATACGCAGTATTTT
TRBV29-1	.	.	TRBJ1-2	CSVAPSAGGYTF	TGCAGCGTTGCACCCTCCGCGGGTGGCTACACCTTC
TRBV15	.	TRBD2	TRBJ2-1	CATSRDFPSGTTEQFF	TGTGCCACCAGCAGAGATTTCCCTAGCGGGACGACAGAGCAGTTCTTC
TRBV10-2	few	TRBD2	TRBJ2-7	CASRVSGSSYEQYF	TGCGCCAGCAGGGTTAGCGGGAGCTCCTACGAGCAGTACTTC
TRBV18	.	.	TRBJ2-7	CASSPTALIEQYF	TGTGCCAGCTCTCCGACGGCTCTTATCGAGCAGTACTTC
TRBV12-3/TRBV12-4	few	.	TRBJ1-6	CASQVGAGESPLHF	TGTGCCAGCCAGGTTGGGGCAGGAGAATCACCCCTCCACTTT
TRBV20-1	.	.	TRBJ1-5	CSAQASSNQPQHF	TGCAGTGCCCAGGCTTCGAGCAATCAGCCCCAGCATTTT
TRBV12-3/TRBV12-4	.	TRBD1	TRBJ1-1	CASSRRQGTNTEAFF	TGTGCCAGCAGCCGGCGACAGGGAACGAACACTGAAGCTTTCTTT
TRBV29-1	many	.	TRBJ2-5	CSVGDVAFQETQYF	TGCAGCGTTGGGGACGTAGCCTTTCAAGAGACCCAGTACTTC
TRBV4-3	few	TRBD1	TRBJ1-1	CASRLTGGTEAFF	TGCGCCAGCAGGCTAACAGGGGGCACTGAAGCTTTCTTT
TRBV12-3/TRBV12-4	few	TRBD2	TRBJ2-7	CASTLNLAGPQYF	TGTGCCAGCACTCTTAACCTAGCGGGGCCCCAGTACTTC
TRBV18	once	.	TRBJ1-1	CASSPRNMLNTEAFF	TGTGCCAGCTCACCTCGCAACATGCTGAACACTGAAGCTTTCTTT
TRBV5-1	few	.	TRBJ2-1	CASSLVPGVGGYNEQFF	TGCGCCAGCAGCTTGGTTCCGGGGGTCGGCGGATACAATGAGCAGTTCTTC
TRBV6-2/TRBV6-3	.	TRBD2	TRBJ2-7	CASSYDGTTSGRYEQYF	TGTGCCAGCAGTTACGATGGGACGACTAGCGGGAGGTACGAGCAGTACTTC
TRBV5-5	few	.	TRBJ2-3	CASSLLSRRDTQYF	TGTGCCAGCAGCTTGTTGAGTAGGAGAGATACGCAGTATTTT
TRBV20-1	.	.	TRBJ2-3	CSATVGGKSTDTQYF	TGCAGTGCTACGGTTGGCGGAAAAAGCACAGATACGCAGTATTTT
TRBV10-2	few	.	TRBJ2-5	CASSESGRGLRKETQYF	TGCGCCAGCAGTGAGTCTGGCAGGGGACTTAGAAAAGAGACCCAGTACTTC